A selection of T cell receptor beta chains follows, all from one sample in a study of neoadjuvant anti-PD-1 for oral cavity cancer. Some clones are missing from TCRdb's copy, which holds only in-frame ones; the method was immunoSEQ multiplex PCR. The repertoire holds around 14,000 clones, with 65% to 75% as singletons. The sequencing used PBMCs, collected before nivolumab (anti-PD-1) treatment. All receptors come from a person aged 35 to 85 with oral cavity squamous cell carcinoma. CDR3s include the opening cysteine and the closing phenylalanine or tryptophan. A D gene is named only where the DNA matches it firmly. Some rows have no size entry. The others give once, few or many, or a class for an expanded clone.

CDR3aa | CDR3nt | d_gene | v_gene | abundance | j_gene
CASSRAGNTEAFF | TGTGCCAGCAGTAGGGCGGGAAACACTGAAGCTTTCTTT | NA | TRBV6-1 | few | TRBJ1-1
CASSIGKGASSGGVFF | TGTGCCAGCAGCATTGGGAAAGGGGCGAGCAGTGGAGGGGTGTTCTTC | NA | TRBV7-3 | NA | TRBJ2-1
CASSLVGSFIWTGANVLTF | TGTGCCAGCAGCTTAGTGGGGAGCTTCATTTGGACTGGGGCCAACGTCCTGACTTTC | NA | TRBV7-2 | NA | TRBJ2-6
CASSFSGGTEQYF | TGTGCCAGCAGCTTTTCCGGGGGGACCGAGCAGTACTTC | TRBD2 | TRBV7-8 | few | TRBJ2-7
CASSQDPSGSWNEQFF | TGTGCCAGCAGCCAAGACCCTAGCGGGAGTTGGAATGAGCAGTTCTTC | TRBD2 | TRBV4-2 | NA | TRBJ2-1
CASSDGGRRGYTF | TGTGCCAGCAGTGACGGGGGCCGGCGGGGCTACACCTTC | NA | TRBV6-4 | few | TRBJ1-2
CASSRGLNYEQYF | TGTGCCAGCAGCCGAGGACTGAATTACGAGCAGTACTTC | NA | TRBV7-8 | NA | TRBJ2-7
CAWKGRLADYEQYF | TGTGCCTGGAAAGGCCGACTAGCGGACTACGAGCAGTACTTC | TRBD2 | TRBV30 | once | TRBJ2-7
CASSLKTGGSNQPQHF | TGTGCCAGCTCCCTTAAGACCGGGGGAAGCAATCAGCCCCAGCATTTT | NA | TRBV18 | NA | TRBJ1-5
CASSKRGRQNRPQHF | TGTGCCAGCAGCAAAAGAGGACGTCAAAATCGGCCCCAGCATTTT | NA | TRBV21-1 | NA | TRBJ1-5
CASSLDPPGLGGSYEQYF | TGTGCCAGCAGCTTAGACCCCCCGGGACTAGGAGGCTCCTACGAGCAGTACTTC | TRBD2 | TRBV11-2 | NA | TRBJ2-7
CASSDGSREQYF | TGTGCCAGCAGTGATGGTAGCCGGGAGCAGTACTTC | NA | TRBV6-1 | NA | TRBJ2-7
CASSKKAGGTYEQYF | TGTGCCAGCAGTAAGAAAGCGGGGGGGACCTACGAGCAGTACTTC | TRBD2 | TRBV7-9 | few | TRBJ2-7
CASSPGTGGNTEAFF | TGTGCCAGCTCACCCGGGACAGGGGGGAACACTGAAGCTTTCTTT | TRBD1 | TRBV18 | NA | TRBJ1-1
CASSLNSLATYNEQFF | TGTGCCAGCAGCTTAAACTCTCTAGCCACCTACAATGAGCAGTTCTTC | NA | TRBV7-3 | NA | TRBJ2-1
CASSQGTTQETQYF | TGTGCCAGTAGTCAGGGAACCACACAAGAGACCCAGTACTTC | NA | TRBV19 | NA | TRBJ2-5
CASSLEDRFAPRNTGELFF | TGTGCCAGCAGCTTAGAAGACAGGTTCGCCCCACGGAACACCGGGGAGCTGTTTTTT | NA | TRBV11-2 | few | TRBJ2-2
CASSPPRERLAGYEQYF | TGTGCCAGCAGCCCCCCCAGGGAGAGGCTGGCGGGATACGAGCAGTACTTC | NA | TRBV27 | NA | TRBJ2-7
CASSLSLNTEAFF | TGTGCCAGCAGCTTATCACTTAACACTGAAGCTTTCTTT | NA | TRBV5-5 | NA | TRBJ1-1
CASSWTGSSNQPQHF | TGTGCCAGCAGCTGGACAGGATCAAGCAATCAGCCCCAGCATTTT | TRBD1 | TRBV27 | few | TRBJ1-5
CASSKAWDTEAFF | TGTGCCAGCAGCAAGGCCTGGGACACTGAAGCTTTCTTT | NA | TRBV6-4 | NA | TRBJ1-1
CASSPGLASEQYF | TGTGCCAGCTCACCGGGACTAGCCTCCGAGCAGTACTTC | TRBD2 | TRBV18 | once | TRBJ2-7
CASSPLAGAVGQPQHF | TGTGCCAGCTCACCACTGGCCGGGGCGGTAGGTCAGCCCCAGCATTTT | NA | TRBV18 | NA | TRBJ1-5
CASSEQVGGGYTF | TGCGCCAGCAGTGAACAGGTCGGGGGCGGCTACACCTTC | NA | TRBV10-2 | NA | TRBJ1-2
CASSQDVLQPKLFF | TGTGCCAGCAGCCAAGATGTCCTACAGCCAAAACTGTTTTTT | NA | TRBV4-2 | NA | TRBJ1-4
CSVGGHGSDQPQHF | TGCAGCGTGGGAGGACACGGCAGCGATCAGCCCCAGCATTTT | NA | TRBV29-1 | NA | TRBJ1-5
CASSLEGPSYGYTF | TGCGCCAGCAGCTTGGAAGGTCCGTCATATGGCTACACCTTC | NA | TRBV5-1 | NA | TRBJ1-2
CASSPGLGNQPQHF | TGTGCCAGCAGCCCGGGTCTCGGGAATCAGCCCCAGCATTTT | NA | TRBV5-4 | NA | TRBJ1-5
CASSHNQGDSYEQYF | TGTGCCAGCAGCCATAACCAGGGGGACTCCTACGAGCAGTACTTC | TRBD1 | TRBV6-1 | NA | TRBJ2-7
CASSLLGGNQETQYF | TGTGCCAGCAGCTTGTTGGGGGGGAACCAAGAGACCCAGTACTTC | TRBD2 | TRBV5-4 | NA | TRBJ2-5
CASRAQVEPEYGYTF | TGTGCCAGCAGGGCACAGGTGGAACCCGAGTATGGCTACACCTTC | NA | TRBV2 | NA | TRBJ1-2
CASSLTSDRRQPQHF | TGTGCCAGCAGTTTAACTTCGGACAGACGACAGCCCCAGCATTTT | NA | TRBV28 | few | TRBJ1-5
CASVKLIDTTKGDTQYF | TGTGCCAGCGTTAAACTTATTGACACGACGAAAGGCGATACGCAGTATTTT | NA | TRBV5-8 | NA | TRBJ2-3
CASSRLAGGRSSYEQYF | TGTGCCAGCTCCCGACTAGCGGGAGGCCGAAGCTCCTACGAGCAGTACTTC | TRBD2 | TRBV11-2 | NA | TRBJ2-7
CASSLVTGNTIYF | TGTGCCAGCAGCTTAGTCACGGGGAACACCATATATTTT | NA | TRBV7-9 | few | TRBJ1-3
CASSQELAGGHYEQYF | TGTGCCAGCAGCCAAGAGTTGGCAGGGGGCCACTACGAGCAGTACTTC | TRBD1 | TRBV4-2 | NA | TRBJ2-7
CASSHTGPPSYEQYF | TGTGCCAGCAGCCACACGGGACCGCCCTCCTACGAGCAGTACTTC | NA | TRBV2 | NA | TRBJ2-7
CASSTSTGSNQPQHF | TGTGCCAGTAGTACTAGTACAGGGAGCAATCAGCCCCAGCATTTT | NA | TRBV19 | few | TRBJ1-5
CASSLWGARSDPEAFF | TGTGCCAGCAGCTTGTGGGGGGCCCGTAGTGACCCGGAAGCTTTCTTT | NA | TRBV5-6 | NA | TRBJ1-1
CASSVGTGAYGYTF | TGTGCCAGCAGTGTGGGGACAGGGGCCTATGGCTACACCTTC | TRBD1 | TRBV6-1 | NA | TRBJ1-2
CASSLGQNNSPLHF | TGTGCCAGCAGCTTAGGTCAGAATAATTCACCCCTCCACTTT | NA | TRBV7-9 | NA | TRBJ1-6
CASSMARTQYF | TGTGCCAGCAGCATGGCACGTACGCAGTATTTT | NA | TRBV21-1 | NA | TRBJ2-3
CASGLASTDTQYF | TGTGCTAGTGGTTTGGCTAGCACAGATACGCAGTATTTT | NA | TRBV12-5 | NA | TRBJ2-3
CASSLGQLDTQYF | TGTGCCAGCAGCTTGGGACAGCTTGATACGCAGTATTTT | NA | TRBV5-6 | NA | TRBJ2-3
CASSQDRRYNSPLHF | TGTGCCAGCAGCCAAGATCGACGGTATAATTCACCCCTCCACTTT | NA | TRBV14 | NA | TRBJ1-6
CASSRDRGTDTQYF | TGTGCCAGCAGCCGGGACAGGGGGACAGATACGCAGTATTTT | TRBD1 | TRBV2 | once | TRBJ2-3
CSVSLDNNRGYTF | TGCAGCGTTTCCTTGGACAACAATCGTGGCTACACCTTC | NA | TRBV29-1 | few | TRBJ1-2
CASSRDRAGGQPQHF | TGTGCCAGCAGTAGGGACAGGGCGGGGGGTCAGCCCCAGCATTTT | TRBD1 | TRBV6-1 | NA | TRBJ1-5
CASSEASSRGEQFF | TGTGCCAGCAGTGAAGCTTCAAGTAGGGGTGAGCAGTTCTTC | NA | TRBV6-1 | once | TRBJ2-1
CASSLITGVDSNQPQHF | TGTGCCAGCAGCCTCATAACAGGGGTAGATAGCAATCAGCCCCAGCATTTT | TRBD1 | TRBV7-8 | NA | TRBJ1-5
CASSIELITEAFF | TGTGCCAGCAGTATCGAGCTGATCACTGAAGCTTTCTTT | NA | TRBV28 | NA | TRBJ1-1
CASSLTGDHTGELFF | TGTGCCAGCAGTTTGACAGGGGATCACACCGGGGAGCTGTTTTTT | TRBD1 | TRBV6-5 | NA | TRBJ2-2
CASSLMASGGNEQFF | TGCGCCAGCAGCTTGATGGCTAGCGGGGGTAATGAGCAGTTCTTC | TRBD2 | TRBV5-1 | NA | TRBJ2-1
CASRPDRGISGANVLTF | TGTGCCAGCAGACCGGACAGGGGTATCTCTGGGGCCAACGTCCTGACTTTC | TRBD1 | TRBV5-6 | NA | TRBJ2-6
CASSQQGTSGSQETQYF | TGTGCCAGCAGCCAGCAAGGGACTAGCGGGAGCCAAGAGACCCAGTACTTC | TRBD2 | TRBV7-2 | NA | TRBJ2-5
CASSLRARGVNTEAFF | TGTGCCAGCAGCCTGAGGGCCAGGGGGGTTAACACTGAAGCTTTCTTT | TRBD1 | TRBV5-6 | once | TRBJ1-1
CASSAGRNEQFF | TGTGCCAGCAGCGCGGGCCGCAATGAGCAGTTCTTC | NA | TRBV5-5 | NA | TRBJ2-1
CASSFSGGYSSYNEQFF | TGCGCCAGCAGCTTCTCGGGGGGGTACAGCTCCTACAATGAGCAGTTCTTC | TRBD2 | TRBV5-1 | NA | TRBJ2-1